This section outlines one T cell receptor (beta chain) sequence together with its context. After isolation, RNA underwent reverse transcription to generate cDNA as the sequencing template. TCRdb keeps only in-frame clones here, not all; method: immunoSEQ multiplex PCR. The sample holds under 70,000 clones; around 96% are singletons and the top ten take around 25%. This CDR3 comprises 15 residues. Germline V gives CDR1 MGHRA, CDR2 YSYEKL. The trim removed 1 base at V and 0 bases at J, leaving 2 bases unmatched. These data originate in a study of CD8+ T cells in alopecia areata. The TCR originated in a human donor with alopecia areata. The chain links TRBV4-1 to TRBJ2-7, with 8 bases aligning to TRBD1. Specimen: CD8+ T cells sorted from blood, collected at week 0. In DNA, the CDR3 is TGCGCCAGCAGCCAAGGCGACAGGGGCTCCTACGAGCAGTACTTC. As protein: CASSQGDRGSYEQYF.